This T cell receptor (beta chain) is drawn from a study of identical twins. The study, taken as a whole, reports: Researchers caution that invariant MAIT and iNKT cells could partly confound zero-insertion analyses. Clonotypes of the beta chain that were abundant in cord blood carried fewer insertions (memory repertoires showed none).

The germline gives CDR1 DFQATT, CDR2 SNEGSKA (reference sequence). This CDR3 is built from 15 residues. Trimming pared 0 bases from V and 2 bases from J, leaving 11 bases between. The sample holds a few counts of this clonotype. Its target is not known. Addition of a universal primer site occurred through template switching, and cDNA carried unique molecular identifiers. TCRdb reanalysed the 5' RACE reads using MiXCR and keeps one entry per CDR3 protein. The table has roughly 630,000 distinct CDR3 sequences, roughly 7.1% seen once. These data also featured in a second study, about yellow fever vaccine responses in identical twins.

The specimen was PBMCs. The rearrangement links TRBV20-1 to TRBJ1-5; D remains unclear. The receptor's source is a woman aged 18-29 years in good health. CDR3 coding DNA: TGCAGTGCTAGAGATGTAAGCTGGGGCAATCAGCCCCAGCATTTT. Protein: CSARDVSWGNQPQHF.